The 21 T cell receptor beta chains presented below share a single source sample, sequenced in a study of cytotoxic CD8 clonotypes in ibrutinib-treated CLL. Only in-frame clones appear in the TCRdb table, and some are missing; sequencing was by immunoSEQ multiplex PCR. The repertoire consists of about 180,000 clones, with less than 85% occurring once and the leading ten covering 3.5% to 5.5%. The starting material was PBMCs, obtained after 24 months of ibrutinib treatment. The receptors come from a human donor with chronic lymphocytic leukemia.

The sample holds one count of this clone. The rearrangement links TRBV28 to TRBJ2-5, with D possibly TRBD1 on 6 matching bases. Germline V gene data show CDR1 as MDHEN and CDR2 as SYDVKM. V dropped 10 bases and J dropped 13 bases, with 19 bases sitting between them. The CDR3 sequence is 11 residues long. The CDR3 DNA is TGTGCCACCTTCTCCTGGACAGCCCGGTACTTC. It yields the protein CATFSWTARYF.

The V gene is TRBV7-9, the J gene TRBJ2-7; TRBD1 agrees at 7 bases. After removal of 5 bases from V and 12 bases from J, the junction contained 7 bases not matched to a gene. Germline CDR1 reads SEHNR; CDR2 reads FQNEAQ (reference sequence). The CDR3 is 11 residues long. CDR3 sequence reads: CASSLQGPLYF. The CDR3 DNA sequence: TGTGCCAGCAGCCTACAGGGGCCCCTGTACTTC.

This chain uses TRBV28 with TRBJ2-7; 7 nucleotides agree with TRBD1. V was clipped by 1 base and J by 2 bases; unmatched bases: 8. Germline CDR1 reads MDHEN; CDR2 reads SYDVKM. The CDR3 covers 16 residues. The DNA of the CDR3 is TGTGCCAGCAGTTTATTATCGGGACAGAGAGCCTACGAGCAGTACTTC. Protein sequence: CASSLLSGQRAYEQYF. Full variable domain (outside the CDR3, taken from reference TRBV28 and TRBJ2-7): DVKVTQSSRYLVKRTGEKVFLECVQDMDHENMFWYRQDPGLGLRLIYFSYDVKMKEKGDIPEGYSVSREKKERFSLILESASTNQTSMYLCASSLLSGQRAYEQYFGPGTRLTVT.

The chain couples TRBV11-2 to TRBJ2-1; D not resolved. Per germline, CDR1 SGHAT and CDR2 FQNNGV. V gave up 3 bases and J gave up 5 bases, with 8 bases separating them. The CDR3 totals 13 residues. CDR3 nucleotide sequence: TGTGCCAGCAGCTTTCAGCCTCACAATGAGCAGTTCTTC. Residues: CASSFQPHNEQFF. Using reference TRBV11-2 and TRBJ2-1 for the parts outside the CDR3, the full variable domain is EAGVAQSPRYKIIEKRQSVAFWCNPISGHATLYWYQQILGQGPKLLIQFQNNGVVDDSQLPKDRFSAERLKGVDSTLKIQPAKLEDSAVYLCASSFQPHNEQFFGPGTRLTVL.

This chain links TRBV21-1 with TRBJ2-1. TRBV21-1 is flagged as a pseudogene. The CDR3 extends over 14 amino acids. CDR3 amino acids: CASSIIEVKGEQFF. CDR3 coding DNA: TGTGCCAGCAGCATCATCGAAGTCAAAGGTGAGCAGTTCTTC.

V gene TRBV5-6 combines with J gene TRBJ1-3; 9 bases align to TRBD1. The CDR3 has 15 amino acids. Trimming took 6 bases from V and 0 from J; bases not matched to a gene: 4. CDR1 SGHDT and CDR2 YYEEEE come from the germline V gene. CDR3 sequence (DNA): TGTGCCAGCACCCCGACAGGGGGCTCTGGAAACACCATATATTTT. Its protein is CASTPTGGSGNTIYF.

This sequence joins TRBV5-4 and TRBJ1-4, with unresolved D. V was pared by 4 bases and J by 5 bases, with 15 bases between. The CDR3 has 15 residues. CDR1 SGHNT and CDR2 YYREEE come from the germline V gene (reference sequence). CDR3 amino acids: CASSLPGVSNEKLFF. The CDR3 nucleotides are TGTGCCAGCAGCCTTCCCGGAGTGTCGAATGAAAAACTGTTTTTT.

The chain has TRBV5-8 and TRBJ1-2, with TRBD1 identical over 7 bases. V shed 4 bases, J shed 5 bases, and the junction held 14 bases outside the gene matches. The CDR3 has 16 residues. Germline V gene sequence: CDR1 SGHTS, CDR2 YDEGEE. CDR3 loop: CASSLGQVELEYGYTF. The DNA of the CDR3 is TGTGCCAGCAGCCTCGGACAGGTTGAATTAGAGTATGGCTACACCTTC.

The rearrangement links TRBV6-5 to TRBJ1-5; D gene unclear. This CDR3 spans 13 amino acids. Germline V CDR1 and CDR2: MNHEY, SVGAGI. V lost 6 bases and J lost 7, with 13 bases in between. The CDR3 sequence is CASRYQDGQPQHF. The CDR3, as DNA: TGTGCCAGCAGGTACCAGGATGGGCAGCCCCAGCATTTT.

The J gene is TRBJ2-7, the V gene TRBV6-5, with a weak D call TRBD2 (5 bases). This CDR3 spans 12 amino acids. Trimming left V 10 bases short and J 0 bases short, with 10 bases between. Germline V lookup: CDR1 MNHEY, CDR2 SVGAGI. This chain's CDR3 is CATRRDSYEQYF. The CDR3 nucleotides are TGTGCCACCCGCCGGGACTCCTACGAGCAGTACTTC.

The genes are TRBV6-5 and TRBJ1-2; no clear D gene. Germline CDR1 is MNHEY and CDR2 is SVGAGI. V lost 5 bases to trimming and J lost 4 bases, with 11 bases between them. The CDR3 contains 13 residues. CDR3: CASSRDEGYGYTF. The CDR3 coding sequence is TGTGCCAGCAGTCGGGATGAGGGCTATGGCTACACCTTC.

The chain uses TRBV6-6 and TRBJ1-1, with 8 bases matching TRBD1. CDR1 is MNHNY and CDR2 is SVGAGI in the germline V gene (reference sequence). The trim removed 2 bases at V and 1 base at J, leaving 3 bases unmatched. This CDR3 is 15 amino acids long. CDR3 DNA: TGTGCCAGCAGTTACGGGGACAGGAGGAACACTGAAGCTTTCTTT. Its translation: CASSYGDRRNTEAFF.

The V and J genes are TRBV5-1 and TRBJ2-3; TRBD1 is a possible D gene (6 bases). Germline V lookup: CDR1 SGHRS, CDR2 YFSETQ. The length of the CDR3 is 17 residues. V was pared by 4 bases and J by 1 base, with 19 bases between. The CDR3 bases are TGCGCCAGCAGCCCTATGATAGGGGGAATCGGCACAGATACGCAGTATTTT. It codes for CASSPMIGGIGTDTQYF.

This chain connects TRBV5-1 to TRBJ1-6; D may be TRBD1 (6 bases). CDR1 and CDR2 (germline): SGHRS, YFSETQ. The CDR3 runs 17 residues. V lost 4 bases to trimming and J lost 5 bases, with 19 bases between them. CDR3 DNA: TGCGCCAGCAGCCGGAGCTTGGGGGCACAGAATAATTCACCCCTCCACTTT. This codes for CASSRSLGAQNNSPLHF.

The chain has TRBV11-2 and TRBJ2-7; 11 nucleotides agree with TRBD1. Trimming removed 4 bases from V and 6 bases from J; junction bases left unmatched: 2. The germline V gene has CDR1 SGHAT and CDR2 FQNNGV. CDR3 length: 13 residues. Written as DNA, the CDR3 is TGTGCCAGCAGCTCGGACAGGGGGCGCGAGCAGTACTTC. It specifies CASSSDRGREQYF.

CDR3 loop: CASSVEGKGHGSKAQYF. The CDR3 nucleotides read TGTGCCAGCAGCGTAGAGGGGAAGGGTCATGGCTCCAAGGCCCAGTACTTC. The chain links TRBV9 to TRBJ2-5, with D maybe TRBD1 (5 bases). CDR3 length equals 17 residues. The V end was cut by 0 bases, the J end by 9 bases, with 24 bases between. The germline V gene has CDR1 SGDLS and CDR2 YYNGEE.

This chain uses TRBV7-8 with TRBJ2-3, with TRBD2 matching 9 bases. This CDR3 spans 16 amino acids. Looked up from germline, CDR1 is SGHVS and CDR2 is FQNEAQ. J was trimmed by 6 bases and V by 6 bases; bases with no gene match: 13. CDR3 protein: CASRPGRLAGRDTQYF. In DNA, the CDR3 is TGTGCCAGCAGACCCGGTCGGCTAGCGGGAAGGGATACGCAGTATTTT.

The CDR3 region has the DNA TGTGCCTGGACCCAACTAGCGGGAGGGTACGAGCAGTACTTC. It is translated as CAWTQLAGGYEQYF. The chain has TRBV30 and TRBJ2-7, with TRBD2 matching 13 bases. Germline CDR1 is GTSNPN and CDR2 is SVGIG (reference sequence). V gave up 4 bases and J gave up 4 bases; unmatched junction bases: 4. The CDR3 has 14 amino acids.

The chain joins TRBV19 to TRBJ1-1, with 8 bases identical to TRBD1. V lost 10 bases, J lost 4 bases, and 11 bases stayed unmatched. This CDR3 is built from 14 residues. Germline CDR1 reads LNHDA; CDR2 reads SQIVND (reference sequence). The DNA of the CDR3 is TGTGCCACCGTTCTGCGACAGGGGATCACTGAAGCTTTCTTT. It specifies CATVLRQGITEAFF. Combining the CDR3 with reference TRBV19 and TRBJ1-1 gives the whole variable domain DGGITQSPKYLFRKEGQNVTLSCEQNLNHDAMYWYRQDPGQGLRLIYYSQIVNDFQKGDIAEGYSVSREKKESFPLTVTSAQKNPTAFYLCATVLRQGITEAFFGQGTRLTVV.

This clone was seen once. The chain recombines TRBV30 with TRBJ2-3; weak D call: TRBD2 (5 bases). Per the germline V gene, CDR1 is GTSNPN and CDR2 is SVGIG (reference sequence). The CDR3 is 16 amino acids. With 1 base removed from V and 5 bases from J, the gap between germline ends came to 19 bases. CDR3 in amino acids: CAWSGLQRLAGDTQYF. DNA for the CDR3: TGTGCCTGGAGTGGCCTCCAGCGGTTGGCGGGAGATACGCAGTATTTT.

The chain employs TRBV5-1 and TRBJ2-5, with 10 bases aligning to TRBD2. With V trimmed by 4 bases and J by 5 bases, 14 bases remained unmatched. The CDR3 extends over 17 amino acids. Germline V gene data show CDR1 as SGHRS and CDR2 as YFSETQ. CDR3 residues: CASSPSGGAGGRETQYF. The CDR3 DNA reads TGCGCCAGCAGCCCCTCTGGTGGAGCGGGAGGGCGGGAGACCCAGTACTTC.